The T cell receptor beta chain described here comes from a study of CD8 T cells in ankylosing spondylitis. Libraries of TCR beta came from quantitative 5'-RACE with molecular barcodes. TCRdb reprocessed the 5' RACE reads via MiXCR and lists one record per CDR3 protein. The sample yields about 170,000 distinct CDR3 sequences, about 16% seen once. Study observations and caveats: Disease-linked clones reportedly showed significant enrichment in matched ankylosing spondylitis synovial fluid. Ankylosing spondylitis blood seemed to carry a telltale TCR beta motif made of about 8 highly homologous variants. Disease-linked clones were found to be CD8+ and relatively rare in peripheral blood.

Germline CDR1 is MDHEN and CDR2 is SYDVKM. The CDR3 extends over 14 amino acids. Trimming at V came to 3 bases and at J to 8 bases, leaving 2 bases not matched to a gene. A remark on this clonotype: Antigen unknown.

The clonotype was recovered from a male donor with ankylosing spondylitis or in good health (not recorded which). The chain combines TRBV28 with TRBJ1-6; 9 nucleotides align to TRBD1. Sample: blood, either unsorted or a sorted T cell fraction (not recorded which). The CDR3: CASSFGQGHSPLHF. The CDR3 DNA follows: TGTGCCAGCAGTTTTGGACAGGGGCATTCACCCCTCCACTTT. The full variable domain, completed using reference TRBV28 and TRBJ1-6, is DVKVTQSSRYLVKRTGEKVFLECVQDMDHENMFWYRQDPGLGLRLIYFSYDVKMKEKGDIPEGYSVSREKKERFSLILESASTNQTSMYLCASSFGQGHSPLHFGNGTRLTVT.